A single sample is the source of the 6 T cell receptor beta chains below, sequenced in a study of a mutant IDH1 vaccine in newly diagnosed glioma. Some clones are missing from TCRdb's copy, which holds only in-frame ones; the method was immunoSEQ multiplex PCR. The sample gives about 32,000 clones, roughly three quarters of which show up once; around 25% is in the top ten. Time point in this sample: week 11, during vaccination. The investigators gave 300 ug of mutant IDH1 20-mer peptide in each vaccine dose, together with topical imiquimod. Their recognized antigens are unknown. Sequenced material: PBMCs, taken from a glioma patient whose treatment included an IDH1 peptide vaccine. All receptors derive from a man aged 30-40 years with glioma.

The rearrangement uses TRBV7-8 and TRBJ2-1; 9 positions match TRBD2. Germline V gene lookup returns CDR1 SGHVS and CDR2 FQNEAQ. The CDR3 loop spans 15 amino acids. V dropped 2 bases and J dropped 5; count of bases not matched to a gene: 4. The CDR3 DNA is TGTGCCAGCAGCTTACGGCCTAGCGGGAACAATGAGCAGTTCTTC. This translates into CASSLRPSGNNEQFF.

V gene TRBV5-1 combines with J gene TRBJ2-7; weak D call: TRBD1 (5 bases). Looked up from germline, CDR1 is SGHRS and CDR2 is YFSETQ. V dropped 4 bases and J dropped 4 bases, with 18 bases sitting between them. The CDR3 contains 15 residues. CDR3 DNA sequence: TGCGCCAGCAGCCAAGGGGAAGGACAATATTACGAGCAGTACTTC. This encodes CASSQGEGQYYEQYF.

J is TRBJ2-3 and V is TRBV11-2; no reliable D call. V was trimmed by 3 bases and J by 0 bases, leaving 10 bases between them. CDR1 is SGHAT, CDR2 FQNNGV, per germline. The CDR3 consists of 15 residues. The CDR3 spells CASSFAGGSTDTQYF. As DNA, the CDR3 is TGTGCCAGCAGCTTTGCAGGTGGGAGCACAGATACGCAGTATTTT.

V gene TRBV5-4 combines with J gene TRBJ1-2; D is unresolved. The V gene lost 0 bases and the J gene lost 7 bases, with 13 bases spanning the gap. From germline, CDR1 is SGHNT and CDR2 YYREEE (reference sequence). The length of the CDR3 is 14 residues. CDR3 protein: CASSLAGQLPGYTF. The CDR3 DNA reads TGTGCCAGCAGCTTGGCCGGCCAGCTTCCTGGCTACACCTTC.

The chain joins TRBV2 to TRBJ1-5; D is ambiguous. The V and J ends lost 4 bases and 3 bases respectively, with 10 bases between them. This CDR3 is built from 14 residues. CDR1 and CDR2 (germline): SNHLY, FYNNEI. CDR3 in DNA: TGTGCCAGCAGTGTATCCAGGATCAATCAGCCCCAGCATTTT. This gives the protein CASSVSRINQPQHF.

The chain carries TRBV9 and TRBJ2-3; D might be TRBD2 (6 bases). Germline CDR1 and CDR2: SGDLS and YYNGEE. Trimming left V 4 bases short and J 3 bases short, with 21 bases between. The CDR3 runs to 17 residues. The CDR3 here is CASSSAPAGRLTDTQYF. In DNA form, the CDR3 reads TGTGCCAGCAGCTCAGCCCCCGCGGGGAGGCTGACAGATACGCAGTATTTT.